This T cell receptor beta chain derives from a study of follicular helper T cells after annual influenza vaccination (dated by TCRdb to about 2017). About the study as a whole: Blood was drawn on days 0, 7 and 28 after each seasonal influenza vaccination. To study recall of cTfh clones, some subjects were followed through successive annual vaccinations in the 2013-2014, 2014-2015 and 2015-2016 seasons. One week after vaccination, a second recruited cohort of 12 to 13 subjects (Table S1) displayed a similar ICOS+CD38+ cTfh response. Multi-year samples were available from six subjects, with four subjects covering two vaccination seasons and two subjects covering three seasons. The 2013-2014 samples were cryopreserved, while the 2015 samples were processed right after collection. What the work shows at the level of the full study, not this receptor alone: Successive annual vaccinations recalled a recurring oligoclonal ICOS+CD38+ cTfh response that included tetramer and AIM influenza-specific clonotypes. Day 7 ICOS+CD38+ clones were most often found later in ICOS-CD38- cTfh, suggesting that subset may serve as a memory reservoir. ICOS+CD38+ cTfh clonality correlated with the frequency of that population, and its change correlated with the change in circulating plasmablast frequency. Because only 10-20% of the analyzed cells gave productive TCRB sequences, there was no way to sample rare clonotypes.

This specimen's time point label, interpreted: 2015-2016 season, 7 days after influenza vaccination. Seasonal inactivated influenza vaccine (Fluvarix) was administered to adults, and sorted blood CD4 subsets were tracked by TCRB sequencing before and after vaccination. To be eligible, subjects had to live in the community and must not have received influenza vaccine in the previous 6 months. Subjects were excluded for influenza vaccine contraindications, substance abuse, HIV/AIDS, active malignancy, immunomodulatory medication, or active illness such as respiratory infection. At each time point, somewhere between about 40 and 100 mL of blood was taken. Non-naive CD4+CXCR5+PD-1+ cells were defined as circulating Tfh and were sorted into two fractions, ICOS+CD38+ and ICOS-CD38-. PBMC were isolated using Ficoll-Paque PLUS or SepMate separation. Before DNA extraction, cell subsets were sorted from PBMC on a BD FACS Aria.

Libraries were constructed by the immunoSEQ multiplex PCR assay. Adaptive Biotechnologies handled the TCRB amplification, library preparation, sequencing and preliminary bioinformatics at Survey level resolution. For TCRB sequencing, genomic DNA from the sorted cTfh populations was amplified by multiplex PCR. The authors' analysis ran thus. Clonality was computed in R as 1 minus normalized Shannon entropy; the Gini index was calculated with the R package ineq. The overlap score was defined as the summed counts of shared sequences divided by the total counts of all sequences in both compared samples. Fisher's exact test, with an assumed theoretical repertoire of 10^7 TCRB sequences, was used to assess the significance of shared clonotypes. In its TCRdb copy, this immuneACCESS table keeps in-frame sequences only and misses some clones. Where compared with another copy, unresolved V genes explain less than half of these, and the others have no known cause. V and J calls and clone size are copied from that table; D and trimming were computed from the DNA. The table for this sample lists thousands of clones; 75% to 85% of them were counted only once. The ten largest clones take up over 3.5% of the sample.

From the germline V gene, CDR1 is KGHSH and CDR2 is LQKENI. Between the V and J ends, shortened by 1 base and 5 bases respectively, the junction contains 10 bases. The cysteine opens and the phenylalanine closes a CDR3 of 14 amino acids. Of the read, only the CDR3 DNA is kept; its 42 bases are in frame from base 1. Points on this clone: Which antigen it targets is not known. Within one base of it there is no much larger clone, and no base qualities were kept.

Here the chain combines TRBV18 and TRBJ2-3; the D gene remains uncertain. The receptor was isolated from an adult who received the influenza vaccine. Sequenced here: CXCR5+ CD38- circulating T follicular helper cells from blood, sampled 7 days after influenza vaccination. This specimen's cell subset or site label, per the study, means: circulating Tfh, non-naive CD4+CXCR5+PD-1+ (ICOS+CD38+ or ICOS-CD38-). The sequenced DNA: TGTGCCAGCTCACCACAGGACGACGGAGATACGCAGTATTTT. This is translated as CASSPQDDGDTQYF.